This TCR beta chain was captured by sequencing in a study of CD8 T cells in Susac syndrome. TEMRA cells were enriched by FACS, and CD4+ and CD8+ T cells were negatively isolated. An input of roughly 0.45 to 1 ug of RNA was subjected to reverse transcription using random hexamers. One entry per CDR3 protein, called by TCRdb with MiXCR from the immunoSEQ multiplex PCR reads. Here the sample spans roughly 330,000 distinct CDR3 sequences, about 90% being singletons. Trimming cost V 4 bases and J 7 bases, with 13 bases left between them. The CDR3 runs to 13 residues. Germline-derived CDR1 and CDR2 are SGHTA and FQGTGA.

This sequence was found in a human donor with multiple sclerosis. The genes are TRBV7-3 and TRBJ1-1; weak D call: TRBD1 (5 bases). What was sequenced was CD4+ T cells from PBMCs. The CDR3 loop reads CASSYQRTGEAFF. CDR3 bases: TGTGCCAGCAGCTATCAAAGAACAGGTGAAGCTTTCTTT.